This entry lists 7 T cell receptor beta chains sequenced from one sample in a study of CD8+ T cells in alopecia areata. RNA extraction and reverse transcription yielded cDNA as sequencing template. Measured with immunoSEQ multiplex PCR; TCRdb has only the in-frame clones, and not every one. In total the sample includes 5,000 to 7,000 clones, none of them seen once. A sort of pooled cutaneous lymph node cells used CD4, CD8alpha, NKG2D, NKG2ACE and other stains. The sequencing input was CD8+ T cells sorted from a lymph node. These receptors were collected from a C3H/HeJ mouse with alopecia areata. The mouse line has the MHC haplotype H2-k.

This clone was seen ten or more times. Gene and germline names: mouse. The sequenced fragment ends 4 residues before the CDR3 boundary, so the rest is inferred from the germline J gene. The chain has TRBV5 and TRBJ1-2; D remains ambiguous. Germline V gives CDR1 LGHNA, CDR2 YNLKQL (reference sequence). This CDR3 region has 15 residues. Trimming left V 0 bases short and J 1 base short, with 9 bases between. Here the CDR3 reads CASSQECDINSDYTF. The CDR3 bases that were read are TGTGCCAGCAGCCAAGAATGTGACATAAACTCC.

This clone was found many times. The gene symbols are mouse symbols. The read halts 4 residues ahead of the CDR3 end, with the missing end drawn from the germline J gene. The rearrangement uses TRBV13-1 and TRBJ2-3; 7 nucleotides agree with TRBD2. This CDR3 contains 14 residues. The germline V gene encodes CDR1 NSHNY and CDR2 SYGAGN. V dropped 3 bases and J dropped 0; count of bases not matched to a gene: 1. The CDR3 sequence is CASSGGGSAETLYF. The sequenced CDR3 bases are TGTGCCAGCAGTGGGGGGGGTAGTGCAGAA.

As concerns this clone: Gene labels here are mouse ones. The CDR3 end lies 4 residues beyond the end of the read and is filled in from the germline J gene. This chain connects TRBV13-3 to TRBJ2-4; 9 nucleotides line up with TRBD2. Germline lookup yields CDR1 NNHDY and CDR2 SYVADS. The CDR3 length is 13 residues. The CDR3: CASRQDWGNTLYF. The CDR3 DNA, read in part, is TGTGCCAGCAGACAGGACTGGGGAAAC.

Notes on this clone: Each gene name is a mouse one. The read terminates 4 residues before the CDR3 end, so the remaining end is supplied by the germline J gene. This chain connects TRBV1 to TRBJ2-7; 11 bases are a match to TRBD2. The CDR3 spans 14 residues. Germline CDR1 and CDR2: NSQYPW and LRSPGD (reference sequence). This chain's CDR3 is CTCSGRDWGYEQYF. The CDR3 DNA, read in part, is TGCACCTGCAGTGGCCGGGACTGGGGGTAT.

This clone was recorded many times. All gene names here are mouse names. The read terminates 4 residues before the CDR3 end, so the remaining end is supplied by the germline J gene. This chain links TRBV13-1 with TRBJ1-2; D perhaps matches TRBD1 (6 bases). The V end lost 1 base, the J end lost 2 bases, and 12 bases lay between the germline ends. The CDR3 totals 15 residues. Germline CDR1 NSHNY, CDR2 SYGAGN. The CDR3 here is CASSDYGGANSDYTF. CDR3 bases read: TGTGCCAGCAGTGATTATGGGGGGGCGAACTCC.

This clone was detected many times. Any gene name here is a mouse gene name. The CDR3 end lies 4 residues beyond the end of the read and is filled in from the germline J gene. The V and J genes are TRBV16 and TRBJ2-4; 8 nucleotides line up with TRBD1. The germline V gene encodes CDR1 SGHSA and CDR2 FRNQAP. The CDR3 has 14 residues. Trimming cost V 3 bases and J 3 bases; bases outside gene matches: 2. The CDR3: CASSFDRGQNTLYF. The DNA read from the CDR3 is TGTGCAAGCAGCTTCGACAGGGGACAAAAC.

This clone was detected ten times or more. The gene symbols are mouse symbols. The read terminates 4 residues before the CDR3 end, so the remaining end is supplied by the germline J gene. This chain connects TRBV5 to TRBJ1-1; 9 bases map to TRBD1. Trimming cost V 0 bases and J 3 bases; bases outside gene matches: 5. The germline V gene encodes CDR1 LGHNA and CDR2 YNLKQL (reference sequence). CDR3 length: 16 residues. The CDR3 loop is CASSQDNRGRYTEVFF. The CDR3 bases that were read are TGTGCCAGCAGCCAAGATAACAGGGGGCGCTACACA.